The 30 T cell receptor beta chains below all came from one sample that was sequenced in a study of blood T cell repertoires in COVID-19. The table came from immunoSEQ multiplex PCR; TCRdb's copy has only in-frame clones and leaves some out. Of a few hundred thousand clones listed, about nine tenths are singletons. Sequenced material: PBMCs or T cells enriched from blood (not recorded which). The receptor source for this set is a human donor in a cohort exposed to, infected with or recovered from COVID-19 (not recorded which). The donor label of this sample is uncertain.

This rearrangement joins TRBV19 to TRBJ1-4, with no clear D. Germline V gene sequence: CDR1 LNHDA, CDR2 SQIVND (reference sequence). This CDR3 contains 14 residues. Between the trimmed V and J ends, which lost 6 bases and 7 bases, there was a span of 15 bases. Here the CDR3 DNA reads TGTGCCAGTAGCCAGGCGCCTGTCCGTGAAAAACTGTTTTTT. Translation gives CASSQAPVREKLFF.

The genes are TRBV5-1 and TRBJ2-2; D is unclear. Germline CDR1 and CDR2: SGHRS and YFSETQ. The CDR3 has 15 amino acids. The ends were cut back, 4 bases at V and 0 bases at J, with 10 bases in the middle. The CDR3 DNA reads as TGCGCCAGCAGCAGCGACGGTACGAACACCGGGGAGCTGTTTTTT. It encodes CASSSDGTNTGELFF.

This clone appeared a single time. This sequence joins TRBV19 and TRBJ1-1; D remains unclear. CDR3 length: 14 residues. Per the germline V gene, CDR1 is LNHDA and CDR2 is SQIVND (reference sequence). V lost 7 bases and J 3 bases, leaving 15 bases between the germline ends. The CDR3 reads CASTDPRRDTEAFF. The CDR3, as DNA: TGTGCCAGTACTGACCCCCGGCGGGACACTGAAGCTTTCTTT.

V is TRBV4-1 and J is TRBJ2-3, with a tentative D call TRBD1 (5 bases). V shed 3 bases and J shed 4 bases, with 23 bases lying between them. Germline loops: CDR1 MGHRA, CDR2 YSYEKL. CDR3 length: 18 residues. Here the CDR3 reads CASSHLPQGTFTSDTQYF. The CDR3 nucleotides read TGCGCCAGCAGCCACCTACCCCAGGGAACCTTCACCTCAGATACGCAGTATTTT.

The rearrangement uses TRBV27 and TRBJ1-2; TRBD1 is a possible D gene (5 bases). The V end lost 2 bases, the J end lost 8 bases, and 18 bases lay between the germline ends. The CDR3 has 15 amino acids. CDR1 is MNHEY, CDR2 SMNVEV, per germline (reference sequence). CDR3 protein: CASSLGGPQGRGYTF. Here the CDR3 DNA reads TGTGCCAGCAGTTTAGGAGGGCCCCAGGGTAGAGGCTACACCTTC.

This chain uses TRBV5-1 with TRBJ2-1; D ambiguous. The CDR3 is 13 residues long. Deletions cut 0 bases from V and 7 bases from J, with 8 bases between. Germline V CDR1 and CDR2: SGHRS, YFSETQ. CDR3 amino acids: CASSLAPENEQFF. DNA for the CDR3: TGCGCCAGCAGCTTGGCCCCAGAAAATGAGCAGTTCTTC.

The chain uses TRBV27 and TRBJ2-5; TRBD2 is a possible D gene (5 bases). The V gene lost 6 bases and the J gene lost 1 base, with 15 bases spanning the gap. The CDR3 spans 15 residues. Germline lookup yields CDR1 MNHEY and CDR2 SMNVEV (reference sequence). For the CDR3, the DNA is TGTGCCAGCAGGGGCTTAGCGTCCGGCCAAGAGACCCAGTACTTC. Translated: CASRGLASGQETQYF.

In nucleotides, the CDR3 is TGTGCCAGCAGCTTCCGGGGAGATAAAGAGACCCAGTACTTC. Its translation is CASSFRGDKETQYF. V and J are TRBV7-8 and TRBJ2-5; possibly TRBD2 for D (5 bases). This CDR3 has 14 amino acids. Trimming took 3 bases from V and 3 from J, leaving 11 bases between them. Germline-derived CDR1 and CDR2 are SGHVS and FQNEAQ.

V usage is TRBV19 and J usage is TRBJ2-5; a possible D gene is TRBD1 (6 bases). The CDR3 has 14 amino acids. The germline V gene has CDR1 LNHDA and CDR2 SQIVND (reference sequence). Trimming pared 5 bases from V and 4 bases from J, leaving 14 bases between. The CDR3 DNA reads TGTGCCAGTAGTCTGAGACTCAGGGGAGAGACCCAGTACTTC. Its translation: CASSLRLRGETQYF.

Many counts were recorded for this clone. The rearrangement links TRBV5-4 to TRBJ2-3; D is unresolved. Trimming took off 0 bases at V and 7 bases at J, with 12 bases between the two ends. CDR3 length equals 14 residues. Germline V gives CDR1 SGHNT, CDR2 YYREEE (reference sequence). The CDR3: CASSLDLNPYTQYF. DNA for the CDR3: TGTGCCAGCAGCTTGGACCTAAACCCCTATACGCAGTATTTT.

The chain joins TRBV6-5 to TRBJ2-3; 7 bases align to TRBD2. This CDR3 has 16 amino acids. The germline gives CDR1 MNHEY, CDR2 SVGAGI. V gave up 0 bases and J gave up 3 bases; unmatched junction bases: 6. The DNA of the CDR3 is TGTGCCAGCAGTTACTCGGGAGGGTCTGTGACAGATACGCAGTATTTT. Its translation is CASSYSGGSVTDTQYF.

This chain uses TRBV7-9 with TRBJ1-2; D is undetermined. Germline CDR1 SEHNR, CDR2 FQNEAQ (reference sequence). This CDR3 contains 13 residues. With 5 bases removed from V and 2 bases from J, the gap between germline ends came to 9 bases. The CDR3: CASSTAANYGYTF. The CDR3 DNA is TGTGCCAGCAGCACAGCGGCGAACTATGGCTACACCTTC.

This sequence joins TRBV4-3 and TRBJ1-6; D is unresolved. V lost 4 bases and J 5 bases, leaving 12 bases between the germline ends. Germline V gives CDR1 LGHNA, CDR2 YSLEER. The CDR3 covers 15 residues. The CDR3 sequence: CASSLVQTDNSPLHF. CDR3 DNA: TGCGCCAGCAGCCTTGTCCAGACTGATAATTCACCCCTCCACTTT.

The chain combines TRBV5-4 with TRBJ2-2, with a weak D call TRBD2 (5 bases). This CDR3 is 14 amino acids long. Germline V lookup: CDR1 SGHNT, CDR2 YYREEE (reference sequence). Trimming shortened V by 9 bases and J by 1 base, and 13 bases separated the two germline ends. The CDR3 coding sequence is TGTGCCACCGGGGTCACTAGGAACACCGGGGAGCTGTTTTTT. This gives the protein CATGVTRNTGELFF.

The chain carries TRBV21-1 and TRBJ1-5; the D segment call TRBD1 is taken from the table without a DNA check. TRBV21-1 is reported as a pseudogene. CDR3 length: 17 residues. CDR3 loop: CASSKGVRDRGNQPQHF. CDR3 sequence (DNA): TGTGCCAGCAGCAAAGGGGTCCGGGACAGGGGCAATCAGCCCCAGCATTTT.

The J gene is TRBJ1-1, the V gene TRBV27; 9 positions agree with TRBD1. After removal of 0 bases from V and 2 bases from J, the junction contained 7 bases not matched to a gene. CDR1 is MNHEY, CDR2 SMNVEV, per germline (reference sequence). The CDR3 runs to 17 residues. The CDR3 spells CASSLSMWTGVNTEAFF. CDR3 DNA: TGTGCCAGCAGTTTATCGATGTGGACAGGGGTCAACACTGAAGCTTTCTTT.

The rearrangement uses TRBV5-1 and TRBJ2-5, with 10 bases lining up with TRBD2. After removal of 4 bases from V and 2 bases from J, the junction contained 5 bases not matched to a gene. Germline V gene data show CDR1 as SGHRS and CDR2 as YFSETQ. The CDR3 sequence is 15 residues long. Here the CDR3 DNA reads TGCGCCAGCAGCGCAGGACTAGCGGTTCAAGAGACCCAGTACTTC. Amino acids: CASSAGLAVQETQYF.

V usage is TRBV19 and J usage is TRBJ2-7; 10 bases agree with TRBD1. With 8 bases clipped from V and 5 bases from J, the junction kept 6 bases outside the gene matches. The CDR3 has 13 amino acids. CDR1 is LNHDA and CDR2 is SQIVND in the germline V gene (reference sequence). The CDR3 bases are TGTGCCAGTGAGGGGACAGGGGACCACGAGCAGTACTTC. This codes for CASEGTGDHEQYF.

Of note for this clone: The sample carries other DNA sequences with the same CDR3. J is TRBJ1-2 and V is TRBV7-9; no definite D call. Germline CDR1 SEHNR, CDR2 FQNEAQ (reference sequence). Trimming stripped 3 bases from V and 3 bases from J, with 5 bases between. This CDR3 is built from 12 residues. The CDR3 region has the DNA TGTGCCAGCAGCTTTACTGACTATGGCTACACCTTC. As protein: CASSFTDYGYTF.

The rearrangement joins TRBV5-4 to TRBJ1-1; 8 positions agree with TRBD1. Germline lookup yields CDR1 SGHNT and CDR2 YYREEE (reference sequence). The CDR3 runs 14 residues. J gave up 3 bases and V 2 bases, and 3 bases lay outside the gene matches. The CDR3: CASSLPGQDTEAFF. CDR3 in DNA: TGTGCCAGCAGCTTACCGGGACAGGACACTGAAGCTTTCTTT.

This clone was recorded only once. The J gene is TRBJ2-7, the V gene TRBV19, with 7 bases aligning to TRBD1. The V and J ends lost 6 bases and 6 bases, in that order; junction bases with no gene match: 11. This CDR3 contains 14 residues. Per germline, CDR1 LNHDA and CDR2 SQIVND (reference sequence). CDR3 in DNA: TGTGCCAGTAGCCACGGGACAGCCATCATCGAGCAGTACTTC. Translated: CASSHGTAIIEQYF.

This rearrangement joins TRBV7-2 to TRBJ1-1; D is perhaps TRBD1 (6 bases). The CDR3 totals 14 residues. Germline V gene lookup returns CDR1 SGHTA and CDR2 FQGNSA. The V gene lost 2 bases and the J gene lost 5 bases, with 12 bases spanning the gap. CDR3 bases: TGTGCCAGCAGCTTATTGCGAACAGGGACTGAAGCTTTCTTT. Protein product: CASSLLRTGTEAFF.

The rearrangement joins TRBV25-1 to TRBJ1-6, with D unresolved. With 6 bases removed from V and 1 base from J, the gap between germline ends came to 10 bases. The CDR3 is 15 amino acids. Germline CDR1 and CDR2: MGHDK and SYGVNS. This CDR3 is CASRVGNSYNSPLHF. The CDR3 DNA is TGTGCCAGCAGGGTCGGGAATTCCTATAATTCACCCCTCCACTTT.

This chain connects TRBV5-1 to TRBJ2-1; TRBD2 is a possible D gene (6 bases). Trimming pared 1 base from V and 7 bases from J, leaving 9 bases between. The CDR3 covers 13 residues. In germline, CDR1 is SGHRS, CDR2 YFSETQ. CDR3 sequence (DNA): TGCGCCAGCAGCTTGTGGGGGGAGAATGAGCAGTTCTTC. Its protein product is CASSLWGENEQFF.

The CDR3 DNA is TGTGCCAGCAGCCTCGTGTTCGAGGGGACACCCATGCTTAACTATGGCTACACCTTC. It encodes CASSLVFEGTPMLNYGYTF. The genes are TRBV3-1 (or the pseudogene TRBV3-2) and TRBJ1-2, with D possibly TRBD1 on 6 matching bases. V was pared by 4 bases and J by 1 base, with 25 bases between. The CDR3 length is 19 residues. CDR1 and CDR2 (germline): LGHDT, YNNKEL (reference sequence).

This clone showed up just once. The chain employs TRBV4-3 and TRBJ2-1; TRBD2 aligns across 14 bases. There are 18 residues in the CDR3. CDR1 LGHNA and CDR2 YSLEER come from the germline V gene. V lost 2 bases to trimming and J lost 5 bases; unmatched junction nucleotides: 8. As DNA, the CDR3 is TGCGCCAGCAGCCAATATACGGGACTAGCGGGAGATAACAATGAGCAGTTCTTC. This sequence encodes CASSQYTGLAGDNNEQFF.

V gene TRBV11-3 combines with J gene TRBJ1-5, with a weak D call TRBD1 (6 bases). The CDR3 runs 14 residues. V shed 8 bases and J shed 6 bases, with 17 bases lying between them. Germline V CDR1 and CDR2: SGHNT, YENEEA. As DNA, the CDR3 is TGTGCCAGCGGTGGGACACCCACGGGTCAGCCCCAGCATTTT. This encodes CASGGTPTGQPQHF.

This clone has a handful of counts. This chain uses TRBV28 with TRBJ1-2; 8 positions agree with TRBD1. Germline values: CDR1 MDHEN, CDR2 SYDVKM. The CDR3 contains 15 residues. After removal of 1 base from V and 10 bases from J, the junction contained 11 bases not matched to a gene. This CDR3 reads CASSLSGQGAYNYTF. The CDR3 bases are TGTGCCAGCAGTTTATCTGGCCAGGGGGCGTATAACTACACCTTC.

This chain uses TRBV3-1 (or the pseudogene TRBV3-2) with TRBJ1-1, with D perhaps matching TRBD1 (6 bases). V was clipped by 2 bases and J by 0 bases, with 16 bases between them. Germline CDR1 LGHDT, CDR2 YNNKEL (reference sequence). The CDR3 runs 17 residues. The CDR3 sequence: CASSQWGGLSLNTEAFF. Here the CDR3 DNA reads TGTGCCAGCAGCCAATGGGGGGGGCTCTCATTGAACACTGAAGCTTTCTTT.

In its sample, this clone was seen once. V and J are TRBV15 and TRBJ1-1; 9 bases fit TRBD1. The CDR3 extends over 14 amino acids. Germline CDR1 reads LNHNV; CDR2 reads YYDKDF (reference sequence). The J segment lost 3 bases and the V segment lost 4 bases, leaving 3 bases of the junction unmatched. In DNA, the CDR3 is TGTGCCACCAGCAATGACAGGGGGGACACTGAAGCTTTCTTT. Encoded protein: CATSNDRGDTEAFF.